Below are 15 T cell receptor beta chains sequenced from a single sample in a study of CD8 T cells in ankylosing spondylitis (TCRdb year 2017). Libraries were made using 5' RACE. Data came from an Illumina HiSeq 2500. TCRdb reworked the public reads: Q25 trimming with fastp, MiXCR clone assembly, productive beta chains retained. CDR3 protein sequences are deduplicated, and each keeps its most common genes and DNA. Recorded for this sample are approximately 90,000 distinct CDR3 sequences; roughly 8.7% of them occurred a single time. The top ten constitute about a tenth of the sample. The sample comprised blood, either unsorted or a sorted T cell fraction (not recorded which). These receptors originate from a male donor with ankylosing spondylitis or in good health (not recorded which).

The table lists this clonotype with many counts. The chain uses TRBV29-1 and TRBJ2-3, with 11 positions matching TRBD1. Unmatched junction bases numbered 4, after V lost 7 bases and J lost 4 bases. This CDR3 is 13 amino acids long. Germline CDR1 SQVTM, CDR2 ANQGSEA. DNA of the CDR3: TGCAGCGACGGACAGGGGGCTGCAGATACGCAGTATTTT. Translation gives CSDGQGAADTQYF.

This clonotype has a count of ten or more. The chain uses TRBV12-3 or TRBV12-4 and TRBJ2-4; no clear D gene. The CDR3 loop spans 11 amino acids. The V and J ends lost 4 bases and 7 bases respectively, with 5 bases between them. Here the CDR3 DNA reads TGTGCCAGCAGTTCTGGGAACATTCAGTACTTC. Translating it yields CASSSGNIQYF.

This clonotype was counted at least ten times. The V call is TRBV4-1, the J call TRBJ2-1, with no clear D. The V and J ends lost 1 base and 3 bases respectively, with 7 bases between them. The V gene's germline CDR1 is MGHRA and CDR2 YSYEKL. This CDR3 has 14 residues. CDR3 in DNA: TGCGCCAGCAGCCAAGTGGGAAGCTACAATGAGCAGTTCTTC. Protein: CASSQVGSYNEQFF.

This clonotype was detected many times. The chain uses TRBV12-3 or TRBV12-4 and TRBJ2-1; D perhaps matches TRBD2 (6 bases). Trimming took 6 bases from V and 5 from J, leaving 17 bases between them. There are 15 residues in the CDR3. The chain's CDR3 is CASRAGSPPHNEQFF. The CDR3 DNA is TGTGCCAGCAGGGCCGGGAGCCCCCCACACAATGAGCAGTTCTTC.

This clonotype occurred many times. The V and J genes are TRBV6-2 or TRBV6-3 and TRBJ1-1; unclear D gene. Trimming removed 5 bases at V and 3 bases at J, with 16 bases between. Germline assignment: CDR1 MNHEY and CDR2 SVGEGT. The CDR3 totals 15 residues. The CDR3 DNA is TGTGCCAGCAGTCACCGACGGTCCCGCGACACTGAAGCTTTCTTT. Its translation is CASSHRRSRDTEAFF.

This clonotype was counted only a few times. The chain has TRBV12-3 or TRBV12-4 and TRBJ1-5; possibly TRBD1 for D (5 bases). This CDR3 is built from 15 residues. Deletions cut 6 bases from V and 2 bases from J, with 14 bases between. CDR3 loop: CASSRPGEGNQPQHF. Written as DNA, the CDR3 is TGTGCCAGCAGCCGGCCGGGGGAGGGCAATCAGCCCCAGCATTTT.

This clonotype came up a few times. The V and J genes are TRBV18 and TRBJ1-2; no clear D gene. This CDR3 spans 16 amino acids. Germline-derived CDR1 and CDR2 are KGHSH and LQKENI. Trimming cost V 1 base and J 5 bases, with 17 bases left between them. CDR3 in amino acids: CASSPLIVIGEYGYTF. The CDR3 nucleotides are TGTGCCAGCTCACCACTTATCGTGATCGGAGAGTATGGCTACACCTTC.

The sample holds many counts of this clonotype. CDR3 residues: CASSVAGSTGELFF. The DNA of the CDR3 is TGTGCCAGCAGCGTAGCTGGATCGACCGGGGAGCTGTTTTTT. V and J are TRBV9 and TRBJ2-2, with D uncertain. The V gene's germline CDR1 is SGDLS and CDR2 YYNGEE. This CDR3 has 14 residues. Trimming removed 0 bases from V and 5 bases from J, with 8 bases in between.

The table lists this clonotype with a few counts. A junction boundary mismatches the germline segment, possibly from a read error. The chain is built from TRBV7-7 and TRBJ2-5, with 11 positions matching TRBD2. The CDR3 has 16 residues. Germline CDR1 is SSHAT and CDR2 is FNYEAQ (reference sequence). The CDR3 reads CASSLVGTSGEETQYF. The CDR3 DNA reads TGTGCTAGCAGCTTAGTAGGGACTAGCGGCGAAGAGACCCAGTACTTC.

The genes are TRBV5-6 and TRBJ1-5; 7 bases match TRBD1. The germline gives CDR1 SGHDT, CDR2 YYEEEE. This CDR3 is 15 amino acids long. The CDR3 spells CSRTGVIQNNQPQHF. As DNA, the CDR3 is TGTAGCAGAACAGGGGTCATTCAGAACAATCAGCCCCAGCATTTT.

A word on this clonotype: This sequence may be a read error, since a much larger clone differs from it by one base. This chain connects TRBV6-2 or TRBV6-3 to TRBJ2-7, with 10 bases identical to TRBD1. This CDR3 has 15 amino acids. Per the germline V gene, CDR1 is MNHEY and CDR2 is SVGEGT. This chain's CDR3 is CVSSPGQGVSYEQYF. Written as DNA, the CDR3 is TGTGTCAGCAGTCCAGGACAGGGGGTCTCCTACGAGCAGTACTTC.

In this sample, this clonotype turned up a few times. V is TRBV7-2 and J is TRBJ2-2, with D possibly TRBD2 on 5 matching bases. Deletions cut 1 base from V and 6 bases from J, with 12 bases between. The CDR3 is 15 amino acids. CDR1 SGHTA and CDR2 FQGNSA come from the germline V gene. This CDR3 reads CASSLVGEGAGELFF. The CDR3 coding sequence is TGTGCCAGCAGCTTAGTCGGGGAAGGTGCCGGGGAGCTGTTTTTT.

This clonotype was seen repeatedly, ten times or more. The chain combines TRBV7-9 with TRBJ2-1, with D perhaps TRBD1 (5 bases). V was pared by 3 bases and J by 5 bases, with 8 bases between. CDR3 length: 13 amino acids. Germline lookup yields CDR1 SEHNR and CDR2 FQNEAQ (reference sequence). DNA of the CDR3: TGTGCCAGCAGCTTGGGGCAGGACAATGAGCAGTTCTTC. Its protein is CASSLGQDNEQFF.

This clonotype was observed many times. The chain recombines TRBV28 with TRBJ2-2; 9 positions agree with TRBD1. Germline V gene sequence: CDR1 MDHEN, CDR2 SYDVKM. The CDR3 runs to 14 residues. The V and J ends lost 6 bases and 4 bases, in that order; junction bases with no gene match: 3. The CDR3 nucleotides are TGTGCCAGCAGGAGACAGGGGGGCACCGGGGAGCTGTTTTTT. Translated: CASRRQGGTGELFF.

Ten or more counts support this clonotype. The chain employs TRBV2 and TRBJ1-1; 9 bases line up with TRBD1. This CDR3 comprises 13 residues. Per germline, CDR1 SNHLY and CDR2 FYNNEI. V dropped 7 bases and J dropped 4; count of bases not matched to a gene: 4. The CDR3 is CASKGTGSTEAFF. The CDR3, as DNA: TGTGCCAGCAAGGGGACAGGGAGCACTGAAGCTTTCTTT.